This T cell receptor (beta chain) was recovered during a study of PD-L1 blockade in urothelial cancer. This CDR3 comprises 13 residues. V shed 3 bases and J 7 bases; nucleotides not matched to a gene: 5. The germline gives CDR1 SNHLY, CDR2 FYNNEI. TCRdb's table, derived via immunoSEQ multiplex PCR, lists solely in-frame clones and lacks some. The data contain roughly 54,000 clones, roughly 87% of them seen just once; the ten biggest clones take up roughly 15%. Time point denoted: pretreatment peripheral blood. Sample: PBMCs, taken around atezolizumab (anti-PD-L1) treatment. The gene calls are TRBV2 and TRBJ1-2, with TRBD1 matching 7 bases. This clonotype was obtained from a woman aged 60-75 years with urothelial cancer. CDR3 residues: CASSENRGSGYTF. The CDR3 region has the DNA TGTGCCAGCAGTGAGAACAGGGGATCTGGCTACACCTTC.